The 8 T cell receptor beta chains listed next were all sequenced from one sample in a study of breast tumors, draining lymph nodes, adjacent tissues. Axillary draining lymph nodes of breast cancer patients supplied the node samples. In TCRdb, the multiplex PCR reads were re-called with MiXCR into one record per CDR3 protein. The sample consists of about 140,000 distinct CDR3 sequences, approximately 20% of them appearing once. The sequencing input was axillary lymph node tissue. The source of these receptors is a female donor with breast cancer. Some clones in this sample may be carry-over from other donors' samples.

As concerns this clonotype: A read error may explain this, as a much larger clone is one base away. The chain employs TRBV12-5 and TRBJ2-1; 7 bases line up with TRBD2. Germline loops: CDR1 LGHNT, CDR2 FRNRAP. The CDR3 loop spans 14 amino acids. In DNA, the CDR3 is TGTGCTAGTGGCTGGGACTACTCGGTCAATGGGCAGTTCTTC. Encoded protein: CASGWDYSVNGQFF.

This clonotype was seen at least ten times. The rearrangement joins TRBV6-5 to TRBJ2-1; 14 nucleotides align to TRBD2. The germline CDR1 and CDR2 sequences are MNHEY and SVGAGI. The CDR3 runs 15 residues. With 2 bases clipped from V and 6 bases from J, the junction kept 0 bases outside the gene matches. CDR3 sequence: CASSYGTSGSNEQFF. The DNA of the CDR3 is TGTGCCAGCAGTTACGGGACTAGCGGGAGCAATGAGCAGTTCTTC.

This chain joins TRBV28 and TRBJ1-5, with D uncertain. The germline V and J ends were trimmed by 5 bases and 0 bases, with 11 bases remaining between them. Germline values: CDR1 MDHEN, CDR2 SYDVKM. The CDR3 length is 15 residues. CDR3 loop: CASSPDGLSNQPQHF. CDR3 nucleotides: TGTGCCAGCAGTCCGGACGGGCTTAGCAATCAGCCCCAGCATTTT.

This clonotype was seen ten or more times. The chain employs TRBV7-9 and TRBJ2-2; tentatively, D is TRBD2 (6 bases). CDR3 size: 16 residues. The V gene's germline CDR1 is SEHNR and CDR2 FQNEAQ (reference sequence). The ends were cut back, 3 bases at V and 3 bases at J, with 14 bases in the middle. CDR3 region: CASSLERTIHTGELFF. CDR3 coding DNA: TGTGCCAGCAGCTTGGAGAGGACTATCCACACCGGGGAGCTGTTTTTT.

This clonotype was seen repeatedly, ten times or more. The chain couples TRBV2 to TRBJ2-2, with no clear D. Trimming took off 0 bases at V and 5 bases at J, with 13 bases between the two ends. The V gene's germline CDR1 is SNHLY and CDR2 FYNNEI. The CDR3 totals 16 residues. For the CDR3, the DNA is TGTGCCAGCAGTGAAGCTACCGGCGGACCAACCGGGGAGCTGTTTTTT. This translates into CASSEATGGPTGELFF.

This clonotype was counted ten times or more. The gene calls are TRBV12-3 or TRBV12-4 and TRBJ2-1; TRBD2 matches at 9 bases. The CDR3 is 13 residues long. Unmatched junction bases numbered 3, after V lost 7 bases and J lost 5 bases. The CDR3, as DNA: TGTGCCAGCACCGGGACTAGCCACAATGAGCAGTTCTTC. This translates into CASTGTSHNEQFF.

Turning to this clonotype: A much larger clone is a single base away; this may be a read error. V gene TRBV27 combines with J gene TRBJ2-1; perhaps TRBD2 as D (6 bases). CDR3 size: 15 residues. Trimming took 5 bases from V and 4 from J, leaving 15 bases between them. Germline V gene sequence: CDR1 MNHEY, CDR2 SMNVEV (reference sequence). In nucleotides, the CDR3 is TGTGCCAGCAGTCCCGACGGGGGTGTTTACAATGAGCAGTTCTTC. This translates into CASSPDGGVYNEQFF.

This clonotype occurred many times. J is TRBJ2-7 and V is TRBV6-5, with 7 bases matching TRBD1. The CDR3 totals 15 residues. CDR1 is MNHEY, CDR2 SVGAGI, per germline. With 6 bases clipped from V and 5 bases from J, the junction kept 13 bases outside the gene matches. CDR3 sequence: CASRPQTGYMNEQYF. In DNA, the CDR3 is TGTGCCAGCAGACCCCAGACAGGGTACATGAACGAGCAGTACTTC.